This T cell receptor (beta chain) stems from a study of response to subunit inactivated influenza vaccine. TCRdb reprocessed the RT-PCR reads via MiXCR and lists one record per CDR3 protein. This sample has some 550,000 distinct CDR3 sequences, with under 30% found just once. This clonotype appeared a single time. The CDR3 contains 14 residues. Germline V gene lookup returns CDR1 SGDLS and CDR2 YYNGEE. The germline V and J ends were trimmed by 4 bases and 2 bases, with 10 bases remaining between them. This sample also belongs to another study, concerning T cells expressing NK-cell markers. That investigation notes: The cDNA for TCR beta came from 5'RACE template switching with UMIs. Sorted CD3+CD56-NKG2C+, CD3+CD56+NKG2C+ and CD3+CD56+NKG2C- T cells supplied the TCR beta repertoires. Seven donors tested HCMV-seropositive and one tested seronegative among the eight sequenced. T cells sorted in several experiments were restricted to alpha-beta TCR T cells by an anti-gamma-delta TCR antibody. Expanded NKG2C+ T cell clones had unclear HCMV specificity.

This sequence joins TRBV9 and TRBJ1-3; D is unclear. This receptor was taken from a man in his fifties or sixties who received an inactivated influenza vaccine. This sample comprised CD4+ T cells sorted from PBMCs, obtained 11 to 12 days after vaccination. The CDR3 protein is CASSPSQTGNTIYF. CDR3 sequence (DNA): TGTGCCAGCAGCCCTAGTCAGACTGGAAACACCATATATTTT. The variable domain in full, with the rest retrieved from reference TRBV9 and TRBJ1-3, is DSGVTQTPKHLITATGQRVTLRCSPRSGDLSVYWYQQSLDQGLQFLIQYYNGEERAKGNILERFSAQQFPDLHSELNLSSLELGDSALYFCASSPSQTGNTIYFGEGSWLTVV.